These 27 T cell receptor beta chains share one sample of origin, sequenced in a study of cytomegalovirus exposure and HLA in healthy donors. PCR primers comprised 60 Vbeta and 13 Jbeta primers. TCRdb's table, derived via immunoSEQ multiplex PCR, lists solely in-frame clones and lacks some. The sample records some 170,000 clones, roughly 85% being singletons. Sequenced: PBMCs. These receptor sequences come from a young woman in good health and CMV-seronegative.

This clone was seen more than once but under ten times. The chain has TRBV5-1 and TRBJ2-3; D is perhaps TRBD1 (6 bases). V dropped 0 bases and J dropped 4 bases, with 18 bases sitting between them. The CDR3 runs to 17 residues. The germline CDR1 and CDR2 sequences are SGHRS and YFSETQ. The CDR3 DNA reads as TGCGCCAGCAGCTTGGATTCGACAGGATTCCCCCCAGATACGCAGTATTTT. Its translation is CASSLDSTGFPPDTQYF. The full variable domain, rest sourced from reference TRBV5-1 and TRBJ2-3, is KAGVTQTPRYLIKTRGQQVTLSCSPISGHRSVSWYQQTPGQGLQFLFEYFSETQRNKGNFPGRFSGRQFSNSRSEMNVSTLELGDSALYLCASSLDSTGFPPDTQYFGPGTRLTVL.

The CDR3 is CASSPPQGTGNTIYF. The CDR3 DNA sequence: TGTGCCAGCAGCCCCCCCCAGGGGACTGGAAACACCATATATTTT. V usage is TRBV6-6 and J usage is TRBJ1-3, with a tentative D call TRBD1 (6 bases). The CDR3 covers 15 residues. CDR1 and CDR2 from the germline V gene are MNHNY and SVGAGI (reference sequence). The V and J ends lost 6 bases and 2 bases respectively, with 14 bases between them.

The chain has TRBV11-1 and TRBJ2-5; maybe TRBD1 (6 bases). Looked up from germline, CDR1 is SGHAT and CDR2 is FQDESV (reference sequence). With 5 bases removed from V and 2 bases from J, the gap between germline ends came to 9 bases. The CDR3 consists of 13 residues. DNA of the CDR3: TGTGCCAGCAGCGGGGGCCCGCAAGAGACCCAGTACTTC. Its translation is CASSGGPQETQYF.

The chain uses TRBV27 and TRBJ2-7; D is undetermined. The CDR3 loop spans 13 amino acids. Germline lookup yields CDR1 MNHEY and CDR2 SMNVEV (reference sequence). V was cut by 4 bases and J by 2 bases, with 9 bases left in between. The CDR3, as DNA: TGTGCCAGCAGTTACAAACAGCCCTACGAGCAGTACTTC. This gives the protein CASSYKQPYEQYF.

The chain recombines TRBV10-1 with TRBJ2-3; D is perhaps TRBD1 (5 bases). V shed 5 bases and J shed 6 bases, with 15 bases lying between them. This CDR3 region has 14 residues. Germline assignment: CDR1 WNHNN and CDR2 SYGVQD (reference sequence). The CDR3: CASSRERTSDTQYF. The CDR3 DNA reads as TGCGCCAGCAGTAGAGAACGGACATCGGATACGCAGTATTTT.

The V call is TRBV7-2, the J call TRBJ1-1; D is unresolved. V was clipped by 3 bases and J by 5 bases, with 10 bases between them. The CDR3 loop spans 13 amino acids. The germline V gene encodes CDR1 SGHTA and CDR2 FQGNSA. CDR3 nucleotides: TGTGCCAGCAGCTTTCCAGGTCGGACTGAAGCTTTCTTT. Its protein is CASSFPGRTEAFF.

The V gene is TRBV19, the J gene TRBJ2-1; 7 bases fit TRBD2. The CDR3 extends over 15 amino acids. Trimming removed 6 bases from V and 1 base from J; junction bases left unmatched: 6. Per the germline V gene, CDR1 is LNHDA and CDR2 is SQIVND (reference sequence). The DNA for the CDR3 is TGTGCCAGTAGGTTCCGGGAGGCTTCCTACAATGAGCAGTTCTTC. This sequence encodes CASRFREASYNEQFF.

V and J are TRBV27 and TRBJ2-3, with D possibly matching TRBD2 (6 bases). CDR1 MNHEY and CDR2 SMNVEV come from the germline V gene (reference sequence). V was trimmed by 6 bases and J by 4 bases, leaving 14 bases between them. The CDR3 has 14 amino acids. The CDR3 is CASRGVASADTQYF. The CDR3 DNA reads as TGTGCCAGCAGGGGGGTGGCTAGCGCAGATACGCAGTATTTT.

The V call is TRBV30, the J call TRBJ2-7; 10 bases fit TRBD1. Germline loops: CDR1 GTSNPN, CDR2 SVGIG (reference sequence). This CDR3 is 13 amino acids long. J was trimmed by 6 bases and V by 2 bases; bases with no gene match: 4. The CDR3 loop is CAWSFRTGGEQYF. The DNA of the CDR3 is TGTGCCTGGAGTTTCAGGACAGGGGGCGAGCAGTACTTC. The full variable domain, rest sourced from reference TRBV30 and TRBJ2-7, is SQTIHQWPATLVQPVGSPLSLECTVEGTSNPNLYWYRQAAGRGLQLLFYSVGIGQISSEVPQNLSASRPQDRQFILSSKKLLLSDSGFYLCAWSFRTGGEQYFGPGTRLTVT.

This chain connects TRBV6-1 to TRBJ2-7, with TRBD2 matching 12 bases. The V and J ends lost 2 bases and 3 bases, in that order; junction bases with no gene match: 14. The germline V gene encodes CDR1 MNHNS and CDR2 SASEGT. The CDR3 contains 19 residues. The CDR3 DNA sequence: TGTGCCAGCAGTGAACGAAAGGGTCTTCTAGCGGGAGGGTTCTACGAGCAGTACTTC. Residues: CASSERKGLLAGGFYEQYF.

The sample holds a few counts of this clone. The J gene is TRBJ2-1, the V gene TRBV5-6; D is perhaps TRBD2 (5 bases). V was shortened by 4 bases and J by 4 bases, with 15 bases between the two germline ends. CDR1 SGHDT and CDR2 YYEEEE come from the germline V gene. CDR3 length: 15 residues. The CDR3: CASSPPSGVYNEQFF. In DNA, the CDR3 is TGTGCCAGCAGCCCCCCGAGCGGAGTATACAATGAGCAGTTCTTC.

The V and J genes are TRBV6-6 and TRBJ2-5; TRBD1 matches 8 bases. Per the germline V gene, CDR1 is MNHNY and CDR2 is SVGAGI (reference sequence). This CDR3 is built from 14 residues. With 6 bases clipped from V and 1 base from J, the junction kept 4 bases outside the gene matches. The CDR3 is CASRRTGTQETQYF. CDR3 DNA sequence: TGTGCCAGCAGAAGGACAGGGACCCAAGAGACCCAGTACTTC.

The V and J genes are TRBV29-1 and TRBJ1-4; 11 bases line up with TRBD1. Germline CDR1 reads SQVTM; CDR2 reads ANQGSEA. Unmatched junction bases numbered 6, after V lost 3 bases and J lost 3 bases. The CDR3 spans 16 residues. CDR3 in DNA: TGCAGCGTTGACCAAGGACAGGGGGCGGCTAATGAAAAACTGTTTTTT. Translated, it gives CSVDQGQGAANEKLFF.

This chain uses TRBV20-1 with TRBJ2-3; 7 nucleotides match TRBD1. The CDR3 has 11 amino acids. Unmatched junction bases numbered 3, after V lost 6 bases and J lost 6 bases. Germline CDR1 DFQATT, CDR2 SNEGSKA (reference sequence). The CDR3 nucleotides read TGCAGTGCCACAGGGGAGGATACGCAGTATTTT. It yields the protein CSATGEDTQYF.

The J gene is TRBJ1-5, the V gene TRBV29-1; TRBD1 matches 11 bases. V trimming: 5 bases; J trimming: 7 bases; junction bases outside the gene matches: 7. CDR1 and CDR2 from the germline V gene are SQVTM and ANQGSEA. The CDR3 is 14 amino acids. The CDR3 DNA reads TGCAGCGTTCGTCTCCGGGACAGGGGGCAGCCCCAGCATTTT. It is translated as CSVRLRDRGQPQHF.

The rearrangement joins TRBV7-8 to TRBJ1-3, with a weak D call TRBD1 (5 bases). V lost 2 bases to trimming and J lost 4 bases, with 12 bases between them. CDR1 and CDR2 from the germline V gene are SGHVS and FQNEAQ. The CDR3 runs to 15 residues. Written as DNA, the CDR3 is TGTGCCAGCAGCTTACTCAGGGCTATGGGAAACACCATATATTTT. Translation gives CASSLLRAMGNTIYF.

J is TRBJ2-3 and V is TRBV7-9; 7 positions match TRBD2. This CDR3 is built from 14 residues. CDR1 SEHNR and CDR2 FQNEAQ come from the germline V gene (reference sequence). J gave up 5 bases and V 5 bases, and 7 bases lay outside the gene matches. CDR3 nucleotides: TGTGCCAGCAGCGGTGGGGACTACCGAGATACGCAGTATTTT. It yields the protein CASSGGDYRDTQYF.

The genes are TRBV5-4 and TRBJ2-1; TRBD2 agrees at 10 bases. Germline-derived CDR1 and CDR2 are SGHNT and YYREEE (reference sequence). The CDR3 runs to 17 residues. V lost 4 bases to trimming and J lost 6 bases; unmatched junction nucleotides: 13. The CDR3 protein is CASSPGSGGAQINEQFF. DNA for the CDR3: TGTGCCAGCAGCCCGGGGAGCGGGGGGGCCCAAATCAATGAGCAGTTCTTC.

This clone was counted a few times. This chain connects TRBV6-4 to TRBJ1-1; the match to TRBD1 covers 7 bases. From germline, CDR1 is MRHNA and CDR2 SNTAGT. The CDR3 sequence is 16 residues long. Losses at the gene ends were 3 bases for V and 0 bases for J; bases not matched to a gene: 7. The CDR3 sequence: CASSESAGTVNTEAFF. DNA for the CDR3: TGTGCCAGCAGTGAGTCCGCCGGGACAGTGAACACTGAAGCTTTCTTT.

The chain recombines TRBV7-8 with TRBJ2-5; 12 bases agree with TRBD2. The CDR3 consists of 19 residues. J gave up 1 base and V 1 base, and 10 bases lay outside the gene matches. Germline V gene lookup returns CDR1 SGHVS and CDR2 FQNEAQ. The DNA of the CDR3 is TGTGCCAGCAGCTTAGGTATCCCTAGCGGGAGGGCCCTCCAAGAGACCCAGTACTTC. Amino acids: CASSLGIPSGRALQETQYF.

The V gene is TRBV6-1, the J gene TRBJ2-2; the D gene is possibly TRBD1 (5 bases). The CDR3 is made up of 15 amino acids. Germline assignment: CDR1 MNHNS and CDR2 SASEGT. The ends were cut back, 4 bases at V and 2 bases at J, with 11 bases in the middle. The CDR3 nucleotides read TGTGCCAGCAGTGGGGCCAGGGTTAACACCGGGGAGCTGTTTTTT. Translating it yields CASSGARVNTGELFF.

V usage is TRBV7-8 and J usage is TRBJ1-1; 7 bases match TRBD1. Germline V gives CDR1 SGHVS, CDR2 FQNEAQ. CDR3 length equals 14 residues. The V and J ends lost 3 bases and 8 bases, in that order; junction bases with no gene match: 9. CDR3 nucleotides: TGTGCCAGCAGCTTTACAGGGGAAACGGCGGAAGCTTTCTTT. It encodes CASSFTGETAEAFF. The full variable domain, completed using reference TRBV7-8 and TRBJ1-1, is GAGVSQSPRYKVAKRGQDVALRCDPISGHVSLFWYQQALGQGPEFLTYFQNEAQLDKSGLPSDRFFAERPEGSVSTLKIQRTQQEDSAVYLCASSFTGETAEAFFGQGTRLTVV.

CDR3 protein: CASSVGARHTDTQYF. The CDR3 region has the DNA TGTGCCAGCAGTGTAGGGGCCCGACACACAGATACGCAGTATTTT. J is TRBJ2-3 and V is TRBV28; TRBD1 is a possible D gene (5 bases). V was clipped by 5 bases and J by 2 bases, with 14 bases between them. Germline CDR1 reads MDHEN; CDR2 reads SYDVKM. This CDR3 is 15 amino acids long.

V gene TRBV19 combines with J gene TRBJ2-1; 15 positions agree with TRBD2. Germline CDR1 LNHDA, CDR2 SQIVND (reference sequence). CDR3 length equals 16 residues. Unmatched junction bases numbered 6, after V lost 5 bases and J lost 7 bases. CDR3 protein: CASSPRTSGGENEQFF. In DNA, the CDR3 is TGTGCCAGTAGTCCCAGGACTAGCGGGGGGGAAAATGAGCAGTTCTTC.

This chain connects TRBV5-1 to TRBJ1-1; 8 positions agree with TRBD1. The CDR3 spans 17 residues. With 3 bases clipped from V and 1 base from J, the junction kept 11 bases outside the gene matches. Germline lookup yields CDR1 SGHRS and CDR2 YFSETQ. DNA of the CDR3: TGCGCCAGCAGCTCCAGGGGGCTGTCCTGGGGGAACACTGAAGCTTTCTTT. Translating gives CASSSRGLSWGNTEAFF. Full variable domain (outside the CDR3, taken from reference TRBV5-1 and TRBJ1-1): KAGVTQTPRYLIKTRGQQVTLSCSPISGHRSVSWYQQTPGQGLQFLFEYFSETQRNKGNFPGRFSGRQFSNSRSEMNVSTLELGDSALYLCASSSRGLSWGNTEAFFGQGTRLTVV.

V is TRBV27 and J is TRBJ2-7; maybe TRBD2 (5 bases). The CDR3 consists of 14 residues. Trimming pared 2 bases from V and 0 bases from J, leaving 8 bases between. CDR1 MNHEY and CDR2 SMNVEV come from the germline V gene (reference sequence). The CDR3 coding sequence is TGTGCCAGCAGTTTAAGCGGACTCTCCTACGAGCAGTACTTC. Encoded protein: CASSLSGLSYEQYF.

The CDR3 is CASRPPLTSGGGRTQYF. As DNA, the CDR3 is TGTGCCAGCAGACCGCCTTTAACTAGCGGGGGGGGCCGTACGCAGTATTTT. The V gene is TRBV27, the J gene TRBJ2-3; 13 bases are shared with TRBD2. Trimming at V came to 6 bases and at J to 8 bases, leaving 14 bases not matched to a gene. CDR1 is MNHEY, CDR2 SMNVEV, per germline (reference sequence). CDR3 size: 17 residues.